The clone carrying this TCR beta chain has just a few counts. The antigen is not known. The treatment here: roughly ten-day PBMC culture with coronavirus spike peptide pools or control peptides (ViraFEST assay). These data come from a study of vaccination and CD4 T cells after COVID-19. Across the study: Median time from second vaccine dose to sampling was over 55 days (14 to 241).

Sequencing of cultured CD4+ T cell DNA used the Oncomine TCR Beta short-read assay. The authors extracted genomic DNA from cultured CD4+ T cells. TCRdb fed the PCR reads into MiXCR, producing one record per CDR3 protein. The sample records 20,000 or so distinct CDR3 sequences, roughly 47% being singletons. Trimming removed 1 base from V and 4 bases from J, with 11 bases in between. CDR3 length: 15 residues. From germline, CDR1 is SGHVS and CDR2 FQNEAQ. This sequence joins TRBV7-8 and TRBJ1-5, with D perhaps TRBD1 (5 bases). The sequence was collected from a human donor with COVID-19. Source material: cultured CD4+ T cells from blood. The CDR3 DNA reads TGTGCCAGCAGCTTAGGACTTAGGGGAAATCAGCCCCAGCATTTT. It specifies CASSLGLRGNQPQHF.